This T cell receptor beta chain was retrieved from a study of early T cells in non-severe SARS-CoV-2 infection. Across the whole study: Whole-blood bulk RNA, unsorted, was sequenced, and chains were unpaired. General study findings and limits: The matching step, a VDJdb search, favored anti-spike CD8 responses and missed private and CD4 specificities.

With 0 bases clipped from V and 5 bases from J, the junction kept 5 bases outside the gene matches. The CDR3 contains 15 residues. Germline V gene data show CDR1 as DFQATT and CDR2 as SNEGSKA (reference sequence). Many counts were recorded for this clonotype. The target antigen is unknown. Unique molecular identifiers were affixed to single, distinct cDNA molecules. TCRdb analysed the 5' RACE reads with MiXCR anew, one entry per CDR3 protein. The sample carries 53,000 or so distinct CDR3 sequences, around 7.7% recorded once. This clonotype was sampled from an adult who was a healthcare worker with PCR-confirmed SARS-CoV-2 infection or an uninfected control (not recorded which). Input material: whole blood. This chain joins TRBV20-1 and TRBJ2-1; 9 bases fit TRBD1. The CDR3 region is CSARDPGQGNNEQFF. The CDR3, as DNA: TGCAGTGCTAGAGACCCGGGACAGGGAAACAATGAGCAGTTCTTC.